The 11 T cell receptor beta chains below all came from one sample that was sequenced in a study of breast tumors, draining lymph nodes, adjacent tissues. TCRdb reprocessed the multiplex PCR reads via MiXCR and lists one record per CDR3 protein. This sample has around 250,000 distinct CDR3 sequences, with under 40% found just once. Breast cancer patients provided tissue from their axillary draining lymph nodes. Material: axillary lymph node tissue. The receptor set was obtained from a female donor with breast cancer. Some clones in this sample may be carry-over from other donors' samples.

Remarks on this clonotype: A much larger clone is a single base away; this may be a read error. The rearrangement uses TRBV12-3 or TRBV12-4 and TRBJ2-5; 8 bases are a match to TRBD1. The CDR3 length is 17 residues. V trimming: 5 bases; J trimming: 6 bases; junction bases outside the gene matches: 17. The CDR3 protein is CASSTPSRQGRSKTQYF. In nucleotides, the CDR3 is TGTGCCAGCAGTACCCCTTCTCGACAGGGGAGGTCGAAGACCCAGTACTTC.

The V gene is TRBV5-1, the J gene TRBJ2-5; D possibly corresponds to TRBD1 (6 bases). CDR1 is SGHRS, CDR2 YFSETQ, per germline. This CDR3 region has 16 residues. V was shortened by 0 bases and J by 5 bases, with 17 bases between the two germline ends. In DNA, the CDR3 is TGCGCCAGCAGCTTGGTCGGCAAACAGGGATCTGAGACCCAGTACTTC. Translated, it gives CASSLVGKQGSETQYF.

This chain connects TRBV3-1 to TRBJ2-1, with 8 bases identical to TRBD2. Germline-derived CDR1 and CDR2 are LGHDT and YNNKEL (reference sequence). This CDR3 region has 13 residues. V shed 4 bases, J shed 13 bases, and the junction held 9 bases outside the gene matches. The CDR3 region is CASSPLGLVKQFF. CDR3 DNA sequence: TGTGCCAGCAGCCCCTTGGGACTAGTTAAACAGTTCTTC.

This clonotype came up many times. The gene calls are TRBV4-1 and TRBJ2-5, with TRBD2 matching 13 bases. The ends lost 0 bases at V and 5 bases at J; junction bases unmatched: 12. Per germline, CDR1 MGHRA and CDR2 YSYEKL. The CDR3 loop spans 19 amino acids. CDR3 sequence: CASSQDGPTSGGARETQYF. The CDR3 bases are TGCGCCAGCAGCCAAGATGGACCAACTAGCGGGGGGGCCCGGGAGACCCAGTACTTC.

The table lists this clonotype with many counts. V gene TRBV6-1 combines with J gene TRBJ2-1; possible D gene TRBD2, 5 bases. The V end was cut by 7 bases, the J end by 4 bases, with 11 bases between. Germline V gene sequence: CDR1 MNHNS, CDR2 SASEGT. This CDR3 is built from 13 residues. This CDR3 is CASKEVTYNEQFF. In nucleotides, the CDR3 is TGTGCCAGCAAGGAGGTTACGTACAATGAGCAGTTCTTC.

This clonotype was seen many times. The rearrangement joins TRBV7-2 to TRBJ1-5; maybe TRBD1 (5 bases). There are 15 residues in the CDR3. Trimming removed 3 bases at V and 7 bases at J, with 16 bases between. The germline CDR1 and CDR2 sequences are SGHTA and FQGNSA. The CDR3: CASSFGDKGRQPQHF. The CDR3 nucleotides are TGTGCCAGCAGCTTCGGGGATAAGGGACGGCAGCCCCAGCATTTT.

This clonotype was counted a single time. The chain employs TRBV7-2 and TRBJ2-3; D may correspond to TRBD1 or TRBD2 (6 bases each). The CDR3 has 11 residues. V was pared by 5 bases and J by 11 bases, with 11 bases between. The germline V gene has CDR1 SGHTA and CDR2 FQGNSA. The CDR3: CASSRGREQYF. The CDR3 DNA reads TGTGCCAGCAGCCGGGGGCGTGAGCAGTATTTT.

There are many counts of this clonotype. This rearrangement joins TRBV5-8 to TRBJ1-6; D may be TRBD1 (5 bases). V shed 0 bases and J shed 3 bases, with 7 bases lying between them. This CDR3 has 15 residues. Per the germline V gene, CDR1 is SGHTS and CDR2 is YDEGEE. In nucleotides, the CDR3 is TGTGCCAGCAGCTTGGCCGGGGGCTATAATTCACCCCTCCACTTT. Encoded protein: CASSLAGGYNSPLHF. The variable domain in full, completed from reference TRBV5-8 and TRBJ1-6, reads EAGVTQSPTHLIKTRGQQATLRCSPISGHTSVYWYQQALGLGLQFLLWYDEGEERNRGNFPPRFSGRQFPNYSSELNVNALELEDSALYLCASSLAGGYNSPLHFGNGTRLTVT.

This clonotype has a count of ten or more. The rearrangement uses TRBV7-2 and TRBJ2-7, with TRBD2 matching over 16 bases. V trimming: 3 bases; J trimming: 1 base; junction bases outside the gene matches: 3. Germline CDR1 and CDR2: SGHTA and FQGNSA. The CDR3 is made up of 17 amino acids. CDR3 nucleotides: TGTGCCAGCAGCTTTGGGACTAGCGGGGGGGGTTCCTACGAGCAGTACTTC. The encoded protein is CASSFGTSGGGSYEQYF.

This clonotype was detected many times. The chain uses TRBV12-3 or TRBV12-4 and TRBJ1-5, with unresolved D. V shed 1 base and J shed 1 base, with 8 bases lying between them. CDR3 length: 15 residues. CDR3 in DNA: TGTGCCAGCAGTTTAGGACGGCTCAGCAATCAGCCCCAGCATTTT. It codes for CASSLGRLSNQPQHF.

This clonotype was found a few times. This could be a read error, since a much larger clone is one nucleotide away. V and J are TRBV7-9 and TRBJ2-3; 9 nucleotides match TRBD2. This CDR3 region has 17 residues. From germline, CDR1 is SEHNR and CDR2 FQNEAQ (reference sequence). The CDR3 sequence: CASSLRSSGERADPQYF. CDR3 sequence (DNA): TGTGCCAGCAGCTTAAGGTCTAGCGGGGAGAGGGCAGATCCGCAGTATTTT. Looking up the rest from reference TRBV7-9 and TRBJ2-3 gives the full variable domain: DTGVSQNPRHKITKRGQNVTFRCDPISEHNRLYWYRQTLGQGPEFLTYFQNEAQLEKSRLLSDRFSAERPKGSFSTLEIQRTEQGDSAMYLCASSLRSSGERADPQYFGPGTRLTVL.